This T cell receptor (beta chain) is from a study of cytomegalovirus exposure and HLA in healthy donors. Overall study findings and caveats: The number of N-insertions in an Asian-associated ancestry cluster was reportedly below the roughly 700-donor mean in a later analysis. What TCR beta sequences reportedly achieved was accurate prediction of HLA-A and HLA-B alleles in most subjects. Approximately 18,000 TCR beta sequences were associated with HLA alleles at 0.05 false discovery rate in a later analysis. Cytomegalovirus-associated TCR beta chains were listed, numbering around 150.

Primers for the PCR totalled 60 Vbeta and 13 Jbeta. Assay used: immunoSEQ multiplex PCR; TCRdb lists only in-frame clones, some missing. Seen in this sample are 220,000 or so clones; the ten most common clones hold 1.1%. Points on this clone: Its antigen is not identified.

CDR3 length: 11 residues. Germline CDR1 reads SNHLY; CDR2 reads FYNNEI. V was clipped by 6 bases and J by 9 bases, with 9 bases between them. The J gene is TRBJ2-1, the V gene TRBV2; tentatively, D is TRBD1 (5 bases). The sequencing sample was made of PBMCs. This TCR was sampled from a girl aged 2 to 9 in good health and CMV-seropositive. The CDR3, as DNA: TGTGCCAGCAGGGGAAGGGGTGAGCAGTTCTTC. Translation gives CASRGRGEQFF. The full variable domain, with the rest looked up from reference TRBV2 and TRBJ2-1, is EPEVTQTPSHQVTQMGQEVILRCVPISNHLYFYWYRQILGQKVEFLVSFYNNEISEKSEIFDDQFSVERPDGSNFTLKIRSTKLEDSAMYFCASRGRGEQFFGPGTRLTVL.